This TCR beta chain was sequenced during a study of T cells after yellow fever vaccination. Looking at the study overall: Preparation used SMART-Seq v4 Ultra Low Input for the low-cell-number fractions.

The study, taken as a whole, reports: Peaking on day 5 versus 15, the secondary response was faster but weaker. Primary-vaccination clones mostly resurfaced post-booster (roughly 97% CD4, roughly 90% CD8).

Production of TCR cDNA was by 5'RACE template switching, which also added a universal primer site and UMIs. TCRdb redid the calling of the 5' RACE reads with MiXCR, one entry per CDR3 protein. Of roughly 330,000 distinct CDR3 sequences listed, around 3.9% are singletons. This clonotype was seen many times. Its antigen is currently unknown. This clonotype was sampled from a man aged 18 to 29 who received the YFV17D yellow fever vaccine. The source was PBMCs, collected 5 days after the yellow fever booster vaccination.

The CDR3 sequence: CASSLRRIEINEKLFF. CDR3 bases: TGTGCCAGCAGTTTAAGAAGGATAGAGATTAATGAAAAACTGTTTTTT. V is TRBV28 and J is TRBJ1-4; D is undetermined. Germline assignment: CDR1 MDHEN and CDR2 SYDVKM. This CDR3 region has 16 residues. Trimming took 2 bases from V and 4 from J, leaving 14 bases between them.